The clone carrying this T cell receptor beta chain was detected many times. Its target is unknown. Germline V lookup: CDR1 SGHRS, CDR2 YFSETQ. V was shortened by 1 base and J by 4 bases, with 13 bases between the two germline ends. The CDR3 is made up of 15 amino acids. This sample is drawn from a study of breast tumors, draining lymph nodes, adjacent tissues. The study, taken as a whole, reports: Tumor repertoires ranked between lymph nodes and nontumor tissue in diversity, with V and J gene preferences. Data fit most tumor T cells coming from lymph node, expanding in tumor. Luminal-like breast cancer showed significantly greater tumor-nontumor repertoire similarity than basal-like breast cancer did.

Breast cancer patients provided tissue from their axillary draining lymph nodes. In TCRdb, the multiplex PCR reads were re-called with MiXCR into one record per CDR3 protein. Of tens of thousands of distinct CDR3 sequences listed, approximately 19% are singletons. The chain uses TRBV5-1 and TRBJ2-3, with D possibly TRBD2 on 6 matching bases. Sequencing used axillary lymph node tissue. The sequence was collected from a female donor with breast cancer. Some clones in this sample may be carry-over from other donors' samples. The CDR3 loop is CASSLFPGESDTQYF. The CDR3 DNA reads as TGCGCCAGCAGCTTGTTTCCGGGAGAGTCAGATACGCAGTATTTT.